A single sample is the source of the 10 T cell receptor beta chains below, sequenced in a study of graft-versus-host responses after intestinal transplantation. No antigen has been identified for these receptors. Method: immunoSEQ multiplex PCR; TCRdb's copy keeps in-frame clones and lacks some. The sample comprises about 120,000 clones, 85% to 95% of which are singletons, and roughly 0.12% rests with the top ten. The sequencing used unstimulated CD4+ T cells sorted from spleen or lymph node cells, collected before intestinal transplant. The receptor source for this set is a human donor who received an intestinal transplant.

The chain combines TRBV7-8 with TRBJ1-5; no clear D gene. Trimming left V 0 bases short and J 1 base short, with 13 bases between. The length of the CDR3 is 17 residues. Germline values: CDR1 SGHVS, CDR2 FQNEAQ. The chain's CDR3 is CASSLARLTGSNQPQHF. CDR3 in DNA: TGTGCCAGCAGCTTAGCGAGGTTGACGGGGAGCAATCAGCCCCAGCATTTT.

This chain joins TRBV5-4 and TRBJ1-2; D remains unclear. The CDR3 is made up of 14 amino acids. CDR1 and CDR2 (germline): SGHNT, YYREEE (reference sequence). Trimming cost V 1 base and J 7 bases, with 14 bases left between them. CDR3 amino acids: CASSLIDITAGYTF. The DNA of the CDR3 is TGTGCCAGCAGCTTGATAGATATTACAGCTGGCTACACCTTC.

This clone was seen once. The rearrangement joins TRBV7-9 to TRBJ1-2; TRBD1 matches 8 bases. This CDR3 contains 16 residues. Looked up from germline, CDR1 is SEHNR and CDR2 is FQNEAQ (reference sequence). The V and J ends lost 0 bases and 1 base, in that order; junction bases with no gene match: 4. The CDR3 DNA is TGTGCCAGCAGCTTAGCGGGGACAGGTGATAACTATGGCTACACCTTC. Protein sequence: CASSLAGTGDNYGYTF.

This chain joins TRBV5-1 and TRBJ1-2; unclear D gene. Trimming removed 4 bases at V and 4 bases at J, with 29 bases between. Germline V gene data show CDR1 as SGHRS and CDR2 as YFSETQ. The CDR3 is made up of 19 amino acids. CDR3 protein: CASSPQKTPRVQLFYGYTF. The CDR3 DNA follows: TGCGCCAGCAGCCCACAAAAGACACCCCGGGTCCAGTTATTCTATGGCTACACCTTC.

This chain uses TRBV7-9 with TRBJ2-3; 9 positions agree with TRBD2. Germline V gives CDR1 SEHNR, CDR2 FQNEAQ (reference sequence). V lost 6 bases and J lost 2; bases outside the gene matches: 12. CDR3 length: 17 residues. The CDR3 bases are TGTGCCAGCAGGCCAACTTTAAGGACTAGCGACACAGATACGCAGTATTTT. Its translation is CASRPTLRTSDTDTQYF.

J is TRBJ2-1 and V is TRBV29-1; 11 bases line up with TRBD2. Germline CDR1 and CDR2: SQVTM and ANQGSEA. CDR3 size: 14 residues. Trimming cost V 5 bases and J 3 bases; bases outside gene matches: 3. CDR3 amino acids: CSVTGLADYNEQFF. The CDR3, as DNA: TGCAGCGTTACGGGACTAGCGGACTACAATGAGCAGTTCTTC.

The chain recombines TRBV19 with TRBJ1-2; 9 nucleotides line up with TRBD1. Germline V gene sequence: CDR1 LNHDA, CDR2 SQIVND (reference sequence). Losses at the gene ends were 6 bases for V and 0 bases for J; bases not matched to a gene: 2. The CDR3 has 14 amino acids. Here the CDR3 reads CASRRQGANYGYTF. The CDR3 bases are TGTGCCAGTAGACGACAGGGGGCTAACTATGGCTACACCTTC. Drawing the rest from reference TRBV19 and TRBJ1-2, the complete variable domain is DGGITQSPKYLFRKEGQNVTLSCEQNLNHDAMYWYRQDPGQGLRLIYYSQIVNDFQKGDIAEGYSVSREKKESFPLTVTSAQKNPTAFYLCASRRQGANYGYTFGSGTRLTVV.

CDR3 coding DNA: TGTGCCAGCAGGCGGCGACCGGGGCCCGGCAATGAAAAACTGTTTTTT. Translated: CASRRRPGPGNEKLFF. V usage is TRBV27 and J usage is TRBJ1-4, with D possibly matching TRBD1 (5 bases). Trimming took off 6 bases at V and 5 bases at J, with 19 bases between the two ends. Per the germline V gene, CDR1 is MNHEY and CDR2 is SMNVEV (reference sequence). This CDR3 comprises 16 residues.

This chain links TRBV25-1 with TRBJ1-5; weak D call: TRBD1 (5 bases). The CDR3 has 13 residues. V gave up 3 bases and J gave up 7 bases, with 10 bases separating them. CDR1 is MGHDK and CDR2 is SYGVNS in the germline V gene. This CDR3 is CASSDRVGQPQHF. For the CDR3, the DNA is TGTGCCAGCAGTGACAGGGTAGGCCAGCCCCAGCATTTT.

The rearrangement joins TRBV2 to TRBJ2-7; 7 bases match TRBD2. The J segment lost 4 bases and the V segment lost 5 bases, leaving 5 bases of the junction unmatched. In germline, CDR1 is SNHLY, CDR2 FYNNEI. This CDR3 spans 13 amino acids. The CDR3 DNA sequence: TGTGCCAGCAGTAAGGGAGGGAGGTACGAGCAGTACTTC. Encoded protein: CASSKGGRYEQYF.